This entry lists 2 T cell receptor beta chains sequenced from one sample in a study of Ad26.COV2.S vaccination and SARS-CoV-2 variants. The assay was immunoSEQ multiplex PCR, and TCRdb's table has in-frame clones only and misses some. This sample has some 500,000 clones, with roughly nine tenths found just once. Treatment: roughly 18 received Ad26.COV2.S at low or high dose, single or two shots; roughly five received placebo; per-sample allocation not given. Day 63 after the first vaccine or placebo injection was the time point for sampling. This sample comprised peripheral blood, obtained in a trial of Ad26.COV2.S vaccine versus placebo. These receptors were collected from a person aged 18-60 years who received the Ad26.COV2.S COVID-19 vaccine or a placebo.

This chain uses TRBV12-3 or TRBV12-4 with TRBJ2-7; no firm D call. Between the trimmed V and J ends, which lost 1 base and 7 bases, there was a span of 11 bases. The CDR3 contains 13 residues. The DNA for the CDR3 is TGTGCCAGCAGTTTAGTCTTAGCCGGGGAGCAGTACTTC. Its protein is CASSLVLAGEQYF.

This chain uses TRBV5-8 with TRBJ1-1; perhaps TRBD1 as D (5 bases). This CDR3 region has 14 residues. Deletions cut 5 bases from V and 6 bases from J, with 17 bases between. In germline, CDR1 is SGHTS, CDR2 YDEGEE. Written as DNA, the CDR3 is TGTGCCAGCAGTCGCCGGGGCACTTACGCTGAAGCTTTCTTT. This encodes CASSRRGTYAEAFF.